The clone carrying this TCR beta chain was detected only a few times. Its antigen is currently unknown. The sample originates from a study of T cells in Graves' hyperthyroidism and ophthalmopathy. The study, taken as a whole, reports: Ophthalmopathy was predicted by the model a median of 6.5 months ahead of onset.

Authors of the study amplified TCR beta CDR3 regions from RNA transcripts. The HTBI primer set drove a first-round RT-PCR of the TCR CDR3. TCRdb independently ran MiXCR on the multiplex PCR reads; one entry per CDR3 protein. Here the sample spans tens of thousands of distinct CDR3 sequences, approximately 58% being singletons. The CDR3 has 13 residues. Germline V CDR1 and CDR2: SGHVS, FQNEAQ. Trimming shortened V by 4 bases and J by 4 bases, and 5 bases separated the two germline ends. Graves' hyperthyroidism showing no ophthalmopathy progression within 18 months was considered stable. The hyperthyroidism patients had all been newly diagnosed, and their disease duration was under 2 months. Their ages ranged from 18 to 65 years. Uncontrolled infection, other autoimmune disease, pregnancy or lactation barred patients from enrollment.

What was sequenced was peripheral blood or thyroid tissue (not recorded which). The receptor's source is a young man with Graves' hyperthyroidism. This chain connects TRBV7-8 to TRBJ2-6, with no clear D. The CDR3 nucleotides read TGTGCCAGCAGCTCTCAGGGGGCCAACGTCCTGACTTTC. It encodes CASSSQGANVLTF.